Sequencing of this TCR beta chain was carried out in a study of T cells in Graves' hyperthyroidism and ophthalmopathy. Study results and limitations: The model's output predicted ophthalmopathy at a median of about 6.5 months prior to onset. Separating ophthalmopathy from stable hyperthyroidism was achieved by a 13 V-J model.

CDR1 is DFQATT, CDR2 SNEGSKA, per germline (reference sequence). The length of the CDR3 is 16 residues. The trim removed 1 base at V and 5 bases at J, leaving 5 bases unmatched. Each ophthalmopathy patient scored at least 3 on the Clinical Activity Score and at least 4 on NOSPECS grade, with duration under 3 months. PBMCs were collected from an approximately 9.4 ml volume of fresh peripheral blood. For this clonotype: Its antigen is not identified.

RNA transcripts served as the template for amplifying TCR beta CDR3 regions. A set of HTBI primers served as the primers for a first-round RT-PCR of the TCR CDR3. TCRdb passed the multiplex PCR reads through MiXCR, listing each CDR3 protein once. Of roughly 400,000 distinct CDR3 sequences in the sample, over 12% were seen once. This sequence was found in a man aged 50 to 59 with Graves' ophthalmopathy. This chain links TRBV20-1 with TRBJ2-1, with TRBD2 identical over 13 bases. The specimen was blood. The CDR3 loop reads CSARAGLAGAHNEQFF. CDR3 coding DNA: TGCAGTGCTAGAGCAGGACTAGCGGGAGCCCACAATGAGCAGTTCTTC.